One and the same sample provided the 20 T cell receptor beta chains below, sequenced in a study of T cells expressing NK-cell markers. With the 5' RACE reads reprocessed, TCRdb shows one record per CDR3 protein and no DNA. This table lists more than 250,000 distinct CDR3 sequences. Source material: blood T cells: a sorted CD56 or NKG2C T cell subset, CD4+ or CD8+ T cells, or bulk PBMC T cells (not recorded which). The receptors derive from a man between 18 and 35 years old in good health.

The chain recombines TRBV19 with TRBJ2-3; TCRdb names TRBD1, which stays unverified in the absence of DNA. Germline V gene lookup returns CDR1 LNHDA and CDR2 SQIVND (reference sequence). The CDR3 is 18 residues long. This chain's CDR3 is CASSIRIRTEVYLDTQYF.

The rearrangement joins TRBV20-1 to TRBJ2-3; TCRdb's assignment of TRBD1 cannot be checked, as there is no DNA. CDR3 length: 15 amino acids. Germline CDR1 and CDR2: DFQATT and SNEGSKA (reference sequence). The CDR3 sequence is CSARITQGARDTQYF.

The chain employs TRBV20-1 and TRBJ2-7; TCRdb gives TRBD1 as the D gene, but with no DNA this cannot be confirmed. This CDR3 region has 13 residues. The germline CDR1 and CDR2 sequences are DFQATT and SNEGSKA (reference sequence). Here the CDR3 reads CSCSTGVSYEQYF.

The chain joins TRBV7-3 to TRBJ2-1; without DNA, the TCRdb call of TRBD1 cannot be checked. The germline CDR1 and CDR2 sequences are SGHTA and FQGTGA. The CDR3 has 14 residues. CDR3 sequence reads: CASSTQGMDNEQFF.

The chain combines TRBV12-3 or TRBV12-4 with TRBJ1-2; no DNA is available, so the TRBD1 call from TCRdb remains unchecked. CDR3 length equals 14 residues. The CDR3 loop reads CASSRQGRVYGYTF.

The CDR3 region is CSARQGPQRQYF. The chain employs TRBV29-1 and TRBJ2-3. Germline V gives CDR1 SQVTM, CDR2 ANQGSEA. CDR3 length equals 12 residues.

The chain employs TRBV6-1 and TRBJ2-3; checking the TCRdb D call of TRBD2 is not possible without DNA. The CDR3 consists of 16 residues. Germline V gene data show CDR1 as MNHNS and CDR2 as SASEGT. CDR3 residues: CASSGTSGSRSDTQYF.

The chain has TRBV6-6 and TRBJ2-7; TCRdb returns TRBD1, unconfirmable since there is no DNA. The CDR3 contains 13 residues. Germline lookup yields CDR1 MNHNY and CDR2 SVGAGI (reference sequence). The CDR3 spells CASSPQISAGQYF.

The V call is TRBV20-1, the J call TRBJ2-5. The CDR3 is 12 residues long. Germline V gene data show CDR1 as DFQATT and CDR2 as SNEGSKA (reference sequence). The chain's CDR3 is CSVRVVAETQYF.

The chain is built from TRBV20-1 and TRBJ2-3. The CDR3 has 13 amino acids. Germline CDR1 and CDR2: DFQATT and SNEGSKA (reference sequence). CDR3 loop: CSVSADYTDTQYF.

V gene TRBV24-1 combines with J gene TRBJ2-2; the D call of TRBD2 rests on TCRdb alone, since no DNA is present to check it. The germline V gene has CDR1 KGHDR and CDR2 SFDVKD. This CDR3 is built from 16 residues. The CDR3: CATSDLGSTNTGELFF.

The genes are TRBV29-1 and TRBJ2-5. The CDR3 is 14 residues long. Per the germline V gene, CDR1 is SQVTM and CDR2 is ANQGSEA. CDR3 sequence: CSVEDPGVAETQYF. The full variable domain, completed using reference TRBV29-1 and TRBJ2-5, is SAVISQKPSRDICQRGTSLTIQCQVDSQVTMMFWYRQQPGQSLTLIATANQGSEATYESGFVIDKFPISRPNLTFSTLTVSNMSPEDSSIYLCSVEDPGVAETQYFGPGTRLLVL.

The chain is built from TRBV10-2 and TRBJ2-6. Germline values: CDR1 WSHSY, CDR2 SAAADI. This CDR3 is built from 13 residues. The CDR3 spells CASSDLGANVLTF.

The rearrangement links TRBV5-1 to TRBJ2-2; absent DNA, TCRdb's TRBD2 call cannot be checked. The CDR3 spans 19 residues. Germline V CDR1 and CDR2: SGHRS, YFSETQ. The CDR3 sequence is CASSQGIGGGLPNTGELFF.

The V call is TRBV5-6, the J call TRBJ2-7; without DNA, the TCRdb call of TRBD2 cannot be checked. There are 13 residues in the CDR3. From germline, CDR1 is SGHDT and CDR2 YYEEEE. The CDR3 region is CASIGTTKYEQYF.

This chain joins TRBV14 and TRBJ2-5; TCRdb picks TRBD1, but there is no DNA to check that call. Germline values: CDR1 SGHDN, CDR2 FVKESK. The CDR3 contains 14 residues. The CDR3 protein is CASSQGPHWGTQYF.

V usage is TRBV27 and J usage is TRBJ2-7; checking the TCRdb D call of TRBD2 is not possible without DNA. Per the germline V gene, CDR1 is MNHEY and CDR2 is SMNVEV (reference sequence). The CDR3 loop spans 14 amino acids. CDR3 residues: CASSLDWATNEQYF.

The chain couples TRBV12-3 or TRBV12-4 to TRBJ2-6; checking the TCRdb D call of TRBD1 is not possible without DNA. This CDR3 is built from 16 residues. The CDR3 sequence is CASSPTGNVGANVLTF.

V is TRBV5-4 and J is TRBJ2-3. The CDR3 consists of 14 residues. Germline lookup yields CDR1 SGHNT and CDR2 YYREEE (reference sequence). CDR3 protein: CASSSEVLTDTQYF. Full variable domain (missing parts from reference TRBV5-4 and TRBJ2-3): ETGVTQSPTHLIKTRGQQVTLRCSSQSGHNTVSWYQQALGQGPQFIFQYYREEENGRGNFPPRFSGLQFPNYSSELNVNALELDDSALYLCASSSEVLTDTQYFGPGTRLTVL.

The chain carries TRBV12-3 or TRBV12-4 and TRBJ1-2; lacking DNA, the TRBD1 call made by TCRdb goes unchecked. The CDR3 has 14 amino acids. The CDR3 spells CASSSGTDNYGYTF.